These 27 T cell receptor beta chains came from one sample sequenced in a study of neurological immune-mediated disorders. A single record per CDR3 protein comes from TCRdb applying MiXCR to the 5' RACE reads. In the table there are 65,000 to 70,000 distinct CDR3 sequences, about 4% of which are singletons. The sequenced sample consisted of PBMCs. These receptor sequences come from a man aged 30 to 45 with multiple sclerosis.

This clonotype was counted ten times or more. The chain combines TRBV5-1 with TRBJ2-4, with D possibly being TRBD1 (6 bases). V lost 4 bases to trimming and J lost 1 base, with 15 bases between them. Germline V gives CDR1 SGHRS, CDR2 YFSETQ. CDR3 length: 16 amino acids. The CDR3 is CASSPRQAGAKNIQYF. CDR3 bases: TGCGCCAGCAGCCCAAGACAGGCTGGGGCCAAAAACATTCAGTACTTC.

This clonotype was counted ten times or more. The rearrangement links TRBV7-3 to TRBJ2-7, with 9 positions matching TRBD2. The germline CDR1 and CDR2 sequences are SGHTA and FQGTGA. Trimming cost V 3 bases and J 0 bases; bases outside gene matches: 3. The CDR3 has 15 amino acids. The CDR3 loop is CASSFSGGDSYEQYF. CDR3 sequence (DNA): TGTGCCAGCAGCTTTAGCGGGGGCGACTCCTACGAGCAGTACTTC.

Ten or more counts support this clonotype. V and J are TRBV5-6 and TRBJ1-2; D is ambiguous. The CDR3 has 12 amino acids. CDR1 and CDR2 from the germline V gene are SGHDT and YYEEEE. The V end was cut by 2 bases, the J end by 7 bases, with 9 bases between. The DNA for the CDR3 is TGTGCCAGCAGCTTAGGCCCAGTTGGCTACACCTTC. It specifies CASSLGPVGYTF.

This clonotype was observed at least ten times. V gene TRBV5-1 combines with J gene TRBJ2-3; D is possibly TRBD1 or TRBD2 (6 bases each). The CDR3 spans 14 residues. V lost 4 bases and J 2 bases, leaving 11 bases between the germline ends. In germline, CDR1 is SGHRS, CDR2 YFSETQ. The CDR3 bases are TGCGCCAGCAGCGGGGGGCCCCTCACAGATACGCAGTATTTT. It is translated as CASSGGPLTDTQYF.

This clonotype has ten or more counts. V and J are TRBV5-1 and TRBJ2-7; D call uncertain. The CDR3 covers 13 residues. V was trimmed by 2 bases and J by 0 bases, leaving 6 bases between them. Germline-derived CDR1 and CDR2 are SGHRS and YFSETQ. The CDR3 region is CASSFPGSYEQYF. The CDR3 bases are TGCGCCAGCAGCTTTCCGGGCTCCTACGAGCAGTACTTC.

This clonotype was recorded many times. V usage is TRBV5-1 and J usage is TRBJ1-1, with D perhaps matching TRBD1 (6 bases). V shed 4 bases and J shed 1 base, with 8 bases lying between them. The CDR3 totals 13 residues. From germline, CDR1 is SGHRS and CDR2 YFSETQ. The CDR3 DNA is TGCGCCAGCAGCCAACAGGGGAACACTGAAGCTTTCTTT. This encodes CASSQQGNTEAFF.

This sequence joins TRBV7-2 and TRBJ2-7; no firm D call. The CDR3 extends over 14 amino acids. The V gene lost 0 bases and the J gene lost 2 bases, with 8 bases spanning the gap. Germline V CDR1 and CDR2: SGHTA, FQGNSA. The CDR3, as DNA: TGTGCCAGCAGCTTAGCCGGCAAGCCCTACGAGCAGTACTTC. Its translation: CASSLAGKPYEQYF.

The chain has TRBV11-1 and TRBJ2-7; D gene unclear. Germline CDR1 reads SGHAT; CDR2 reads FQDESV (reference sequence). Trimming removed 3 bases from V and 3 bases from J, with 9 bases in between. This CDR3 has 13 residues. In nucleotides, the CDR3 is TGTGCCAGCAGCTTGGACGGATTCTACGAGCAGTACTTC. Translated, it gives CASSLDGFYEQYF.

This clonotype was counted many times. The chain couples TRBV7-6 to TRBJ2-7, with 7 nucleotides matching TRBD2. Unmatched junction bases numbered 8, after V lost 5 bases and J lost 7 bases. Germline CDR1 and CDR2: SGHVS and FNYEAQ. The CDR3 is 13 amino acids. CDR3 nucleotide sequence: TGTGCCAGCAGCCCTCAGTGGGAGGGAGAGCAGTACTTC. Translating gives CASSPQWEGEQYF.

As for this clonotype: Given a much more abundant clone one base away, this may be a read error. The chain links TRBV3-1 to TRBJ1-1; no firm D call. Germline assignment: CDR1 LGHDT and CDR2 YNNKEL (reference sequence). Trimming removed 0 bases from V and 3 bases from J, with 8 bases in between. The CDR3 contains 14 residues. DNA for the CDR3: TGTGCCAGCAGCCAAGACAAGTTATACACTGAAGCTTTCTTT. Residues: CASSQDKLYTEAFF.

In its sample, this clonotype was seen many times. J is TRBJ2-1 and V is TRBV20-1; D possibly matches TRBD1 or TRBD2 (5 bases each). V gave up 0 bases and J gave up 9 bases, with 9 bases separating them. Germline loops: CDR1 DFQATT, CDR2 SNEGSKA (reference sequence). The CDR3 contains 12 residues. For the CDR3, the DNA is TGCAGTGCTAGAGATATAGGGACTGAGCAGTTCTTC. Translated, it gives CSARDIGTEQFF.

In its sample, this clonotype was seen many times. The chain couples TRBV5-1 to TRBJ1-1, with D maybe TRBD1 (5 bases). V gave up 4 bases and J gave up 3 bases, with 10 bases separating them. Germline loops: CDR1 SGHRS, CDR2 YFSETQ. The length of the CDR3 is 13 residues. Here the CDR3 DNA reads TGCGCCAGCAGCATCGGACAAGACACTGAAGCTTTCTTT. The encoded protein is CASSIGQDTEAFF.

This clonotype showed up many times. The chain has TRBV15 and TRBJ2-7; D is unclear. Germline loops: CDR1 LNHNV, CDR2 YYDKDF (reference sequence). The CDR3 has 15 residues. V lost 0 bases, J lost 8 bases, and 17 bases lay in between. The CDR3 DNA reads TGTGCCACCAGCAGAGATCGTAGGCAGGATGGTAAGCAGTACTTC. Protein: CATSRDRRQDGKQYF. Full variable domain (remainder filled in from reference TRBV15 and TRBJ2-7): DAMVIQNPRYQVTQFGKPVTLSCSQTLNHNVMYWYQQKSSQAPKLLFHYYDKDFNNEADTPDNFQSRRPNTSFCFLDIRSPGLGDTAMYLCATSRDRRQDGKQYFGPGTRLTVT.

Many counts were recorded for this clonotype. The chain links TRBV6-5 to TRBJ2-5; tentatively, D is TRBD1 or TRBD2 (5 bases each). V dropped 4 bases and J dropped 0 bases, with 12 bases sitting between them. This CDR3 is 15 amino acids long. Germline lookup yields CDR1 MNHEY and CDR2 SVGAGI. The CDR3 DNA follows: TGTGCCAGCAGTTTGGGGACGGGTTACCAAGAGACCCAGTACTTC. Translating gives CASSLGTGYQETQYF.

There are many counts of this clonotype. The J gene is TRBJ2-3, the V gene TRBV7-2; TRBD2 matches at 8 bases. The CDR3 is 15 residues long. The germline V gene has CDR1 SGHTA and CDR2 FQGNSA. The J segment lost 1 base and the V segment lost 1 base, leaving 1 base of the junction unmatched. The CDR3: CASSLVAGRTDTQYF. CDR3 in DNA: TGTGCCAGCAGCTTAGTAGCGGGACGCACAGATACGCAGTATTTT.

This clonotype was picked up many times. V gene TRBV6-2 or TRBV6-3 combines with J gene TRBJ2-7; D may be TRBD2 (6 bases). Trimming left V 2 bases short and J 3 bases short, with 11 bases between. Germline V lookup: CDR1 MNHEY, CDR2 SVGEGT. The CDR3 length is 14 residues. In DNA, the CDR3 is TGTGCCAGCAGTTACCGGGGGATAAACTACGAGCAGTACTTC. Translated: CASSYRGINYEQYF.

This clonotype was recorded many times. The chain has TRBV7-2 and TRBJ2-7, with D possibly being TRBD1 (6 bases). V was trimmed by 0 bases and J by 1 base, leaving 10 bases between them. The CDR3 is 15 amino acids. CDR1 is SGHTA, CDR2 FQGNSA, per germline. The CDR3 spells CASSLAVGGSYEQYF. The DNA of the CDR3 is TGTGCCAGCAGCTTAGCGGTAGGGGGTTCCTACGAGCAGTACTTC.

The sample holds a few counts of this clonotype. The rearrangement links TRBV12-3 or TRBV12-4 to TRBJ1-1, with D perhaps TRBD1 (5 bases). The V gene lost 6 bases and the J gene lost 4 bases, with 12 bases spanning the gap. This CDR3 has 13 residues. The CDR3 nucleotides are TGTGCCAGCAGCCCCGGGGGGGTCACTGAAGCTTTCTTT. Translated: CASSPGGVTEAFF.

This clonotype has a count of ten or more. The chain joins TRBV20-1 to TRBJ1-1; D is unresolved. Germline V gene lookup returns CDR1 DFQATT and CDR2 SNEGSKA (reference sequence). The CDR3 consists of 13 residues. The V end lost 5 bases, the J end lost 1 base, and 11 bases lay between the germline ends. The CDR3 region is CSALQPKNTEAFF. CDR3 coding DNA: TGCAGTGCTCTTCAGCCCAAGAACACTGAAGCTTTCTTT.

This clonotype was recorded many times. This chain links TRBV20-1 with TRBJ1-1; no reliable D call. The CDR3 extends over 11 amino acids. Trimming took off 2 bases at V and 4 bases at J, with 5 bases between the two ends. The germline V gene encodes CDR1 DFQATT and CDR2 SNEGSKA (reference sequence). The CDR3 reads CSARFLTEAFF. CDR3 nucleotides: TGCAGTGCTAGATTCCTCACTGAAGCTTTCTTT.

The chain carries TRBV4-1 and TRBJ1-2; the D gene is possibly TRBD1 (5 bases). CDR3 length equals 13 residues. The germline V gene has CDR1 MGHRA and CDR2 YSYEKL. The V end was cut by 1 base, the J end by 6 bases, with 9 bases between. The CDR3 DNA reads as TGCGCCAGCAGCCAAGCGGGACCCGATGGCTACACCTTC. This gives the protein CASSQAGPDGYTF.

The chain employs TRBV6-2 or TRBV6-3 and TRBJ2-7, with D unresolved. The CDR3 sequence is 12 residues long. Germline CDR1 MNHEY, CDR2 SVGEGT. V was cut by 6 bases and J by 12 bases, with 18 bases left in between. Here the CDR3 DNA reads TGTGCCAGCAGAACCTTACTTGGGAAGCGGTACTTC. Protein sequence: CASRTLLGKRYF.

The chain links TRBV27 to TRBJ2-7, with unresolved D. Germline assignment: CDR1 MNHEY and CDR2 SMNVEV (reference sequence). The CDR3 runs 13 residues. Deletions cut 0 bases from V and 4 bases from J, with 7 bases between. DNA for the CDR3: TGTGCCAGCAGTTTATCGGCGCAATACGAGCAGTACTTC. Residues: CASSLSAQYEQYF.

This clonotype was seen many times. J is TRBJ2-1 and V is TRBV10-3; no definite D call. The germline V gene encodes CDR1 ENHRY and CDR2 SYGVKD. The V and J ends lost 8 bases and 5 bases respectively, with 7 bases between them. CDR3 length equals 11 residues. The CDR3 nucleotides read TGTGCCATCCGGGCCAACAATGAGCAGTTCTTC. Translating it yields CAIRANNEQFF.

This clonotype was seen many times. The rearrangement links TRBV25-1 to TRBJ1-1; no reliable D call. This CDR3 contains 12 residues. CDR1 and CDR2 (germline): MGHDK, SYGVNS. V lost 3 bases to trimming and J lost 0 bases, with 2 bases between them. This CDR3 reads CASSDLNTEAFF. The CDR3 nucleotides read TGTGCCAGCAGTGACCTGAACACTGAAGCTTTCTTT.

This clonotype was observed at least ten times. The rearrangement links TRBV29-1 to TRBJ2-5, with a possible D match to TRBD1 (5 bases). The germline V gene encodes CDR1 SQVTM and CDR2 ANQGSEA. The CDR3 covers 14 residues. Trimming left V 7 bases short and J 4 bases short, with 19 bases between. The DNA of the CDR3 is TGCAGCGCCGGACGTCGTCGTCAGGGAGAGACCCAGTACTTC. Translating gives CSAGRRRQGETQYF.

This clonotype was seen ten or more times. The rearrangement joins TRBV7-9 to TRBJ2-7; the match to TRBD1 covers 7 bases. The trim removed 6 bases at V and 7 bases at J, leaving 12 bases unmatched. The CDR3 has 14 residues. CDR1 is SEHNR, CDR2 FQNEAQ, per germline (reference sequence). CDR3 amino acids: CASSSDRELREQYF. The CDR3 DNA is TGTGCCAGCAGTTCCGACAGGGAACTACGGGAGCAGTACTTC.